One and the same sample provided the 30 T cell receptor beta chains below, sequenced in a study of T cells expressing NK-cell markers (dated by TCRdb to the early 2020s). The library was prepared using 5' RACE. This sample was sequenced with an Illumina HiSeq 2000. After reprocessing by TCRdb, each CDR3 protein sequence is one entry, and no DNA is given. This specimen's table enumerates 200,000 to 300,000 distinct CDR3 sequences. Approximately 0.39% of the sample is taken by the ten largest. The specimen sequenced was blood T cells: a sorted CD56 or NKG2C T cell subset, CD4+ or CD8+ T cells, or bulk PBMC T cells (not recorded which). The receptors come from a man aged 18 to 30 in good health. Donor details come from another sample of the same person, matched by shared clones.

This chain's CDR3 is CAYAFTVSEKLFF. The J gene is TRBJ1-4, the V gene TRBV30. The CDR3 spans 13 residues. Germline V CDR1 and CDR2: GTSNPN, SVGIG (reference sequence).

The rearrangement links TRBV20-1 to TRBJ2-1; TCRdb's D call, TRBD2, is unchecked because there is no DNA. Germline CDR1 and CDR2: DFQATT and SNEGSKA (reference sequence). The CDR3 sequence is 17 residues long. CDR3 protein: CSARPFISGSMTHEQFF.

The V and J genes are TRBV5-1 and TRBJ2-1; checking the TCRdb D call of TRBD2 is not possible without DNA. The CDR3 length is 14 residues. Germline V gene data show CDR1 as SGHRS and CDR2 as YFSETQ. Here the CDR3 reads CASSSLSGSHEQFF.

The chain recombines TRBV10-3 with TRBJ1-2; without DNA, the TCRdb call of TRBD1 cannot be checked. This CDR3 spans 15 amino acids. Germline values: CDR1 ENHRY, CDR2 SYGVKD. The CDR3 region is CAISQEDRPNYGYTF.

CDR3 sequence reads: CASSLLDPTDTQYF. The J gene is TRBJ2-3, the V gene TRBV27. The CDR3 extends over 14 amino acids. Germline V gene lookup returns CDR1 MNHEY and CDR2 SMNVEV (reference sequence).

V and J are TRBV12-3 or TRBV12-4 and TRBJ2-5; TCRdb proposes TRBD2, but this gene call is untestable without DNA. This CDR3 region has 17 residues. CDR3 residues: CASSWARVLAGQETQYF.

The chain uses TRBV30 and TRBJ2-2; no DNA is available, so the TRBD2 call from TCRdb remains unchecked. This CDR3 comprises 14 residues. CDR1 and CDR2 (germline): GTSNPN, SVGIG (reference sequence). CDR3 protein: CAWSWGTSIGELFF.

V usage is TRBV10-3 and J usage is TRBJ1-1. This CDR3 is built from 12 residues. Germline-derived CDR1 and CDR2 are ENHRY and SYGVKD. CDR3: CAISADGTEAFF.

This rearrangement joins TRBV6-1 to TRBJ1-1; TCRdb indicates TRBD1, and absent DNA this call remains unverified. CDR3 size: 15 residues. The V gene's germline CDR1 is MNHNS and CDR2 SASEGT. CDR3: CASTLDSRMNTEAFF.

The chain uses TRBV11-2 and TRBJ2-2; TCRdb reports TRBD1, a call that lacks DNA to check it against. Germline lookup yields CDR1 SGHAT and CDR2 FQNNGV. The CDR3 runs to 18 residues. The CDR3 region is CASSLVVLGLTNTGELFF.

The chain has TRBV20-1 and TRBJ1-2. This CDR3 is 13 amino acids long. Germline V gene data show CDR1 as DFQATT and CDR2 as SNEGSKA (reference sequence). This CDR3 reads CSARERTASGYTF.

The CDR3 here is CSARSGYDQPQHF. The chain couples TRBV20-1 to TRBJ1-5. Germline CDR1 and CDR2: DFQATT and SNEGSKA (reference sequence). This CDR3 contains 13 residues.

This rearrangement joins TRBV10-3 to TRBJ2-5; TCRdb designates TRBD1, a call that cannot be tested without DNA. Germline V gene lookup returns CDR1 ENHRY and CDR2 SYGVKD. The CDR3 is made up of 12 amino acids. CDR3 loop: CAISPGRETQYF.

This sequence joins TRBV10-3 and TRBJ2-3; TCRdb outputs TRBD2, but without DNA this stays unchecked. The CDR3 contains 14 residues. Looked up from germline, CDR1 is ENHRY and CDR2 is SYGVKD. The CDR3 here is CATAPGLPTDTQYF.

The CDR3 region is CASSGDRGVSTEAFF. This chain joins TRBV5-1 and TRBJ1-1; TCRdb designates TRBD1, a call that cannot be tested without DNA. The CDR3 length is 15 residues. The germline V gene encodes CDR1 SGHRS and CDR2 YFSETQ.

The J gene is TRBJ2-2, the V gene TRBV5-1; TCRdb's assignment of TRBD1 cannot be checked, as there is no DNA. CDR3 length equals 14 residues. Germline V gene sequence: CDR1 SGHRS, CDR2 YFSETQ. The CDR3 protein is CASSLETGSGELFF.

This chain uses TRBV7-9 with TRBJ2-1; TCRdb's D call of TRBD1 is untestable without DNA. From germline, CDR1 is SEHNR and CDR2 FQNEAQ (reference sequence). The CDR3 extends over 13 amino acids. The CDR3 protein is CAGRGDSYNEQFF. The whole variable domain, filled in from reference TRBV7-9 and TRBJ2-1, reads DTGVSQNPRHKITKRGQNVTFRCDPISEHNRLYWYRQTLGQGPEFLTYFQNEAQLEKSRLLSDRFSAERPKGSFSTLEIQRTEQGDSAMYLCAGRGDSYNEQFFGPGTRLTVL.

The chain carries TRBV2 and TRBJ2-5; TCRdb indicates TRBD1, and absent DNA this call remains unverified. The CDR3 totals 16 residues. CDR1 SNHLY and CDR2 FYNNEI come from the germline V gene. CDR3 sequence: CASSPILDRGRKTQYF.

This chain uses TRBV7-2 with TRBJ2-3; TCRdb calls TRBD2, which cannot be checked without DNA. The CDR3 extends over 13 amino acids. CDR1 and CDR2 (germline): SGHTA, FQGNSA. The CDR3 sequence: CASSYQLAGQADF.

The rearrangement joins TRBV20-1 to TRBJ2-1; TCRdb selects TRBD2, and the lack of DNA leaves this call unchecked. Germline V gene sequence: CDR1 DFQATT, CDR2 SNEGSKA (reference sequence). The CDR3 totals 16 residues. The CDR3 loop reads CSAILLLAGSYNEQFF.

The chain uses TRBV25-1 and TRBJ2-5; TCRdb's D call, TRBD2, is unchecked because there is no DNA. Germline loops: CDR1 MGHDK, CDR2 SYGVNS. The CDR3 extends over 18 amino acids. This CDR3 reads CARNFRDSLTPGQETQYF.

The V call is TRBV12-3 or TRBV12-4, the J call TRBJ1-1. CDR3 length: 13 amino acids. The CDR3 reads CASTREENTEAFF.

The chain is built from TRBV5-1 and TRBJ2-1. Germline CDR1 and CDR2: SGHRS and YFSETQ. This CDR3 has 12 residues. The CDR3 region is CASSLAHNEQFF.

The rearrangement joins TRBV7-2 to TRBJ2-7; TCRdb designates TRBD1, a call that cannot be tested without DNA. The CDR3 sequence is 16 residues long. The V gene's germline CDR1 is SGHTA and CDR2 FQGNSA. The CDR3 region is CASSLRLVGRVYEQYF.

CDR3 residues: CSARGTVISGANVLTF. The V gene is TRBV20-1, the J gene TRBJ2-6. The length of the CDR3 is 16 residues. Germline V gives CDR1 DFQATT, CDR2 SNEGSKA (reference sequence).

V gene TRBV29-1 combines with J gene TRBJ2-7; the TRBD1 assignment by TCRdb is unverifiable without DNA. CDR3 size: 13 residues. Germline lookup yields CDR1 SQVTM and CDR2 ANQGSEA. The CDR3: CSVKTGLPYEQYF.

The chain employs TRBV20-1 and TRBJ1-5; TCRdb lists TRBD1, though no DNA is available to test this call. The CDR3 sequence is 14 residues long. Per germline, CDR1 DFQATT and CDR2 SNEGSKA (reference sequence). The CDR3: CSARDLTGSQPQHF.

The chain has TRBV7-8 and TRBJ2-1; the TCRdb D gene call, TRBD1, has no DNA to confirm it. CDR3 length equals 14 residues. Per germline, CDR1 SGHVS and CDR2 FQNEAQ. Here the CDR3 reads CASSLNRVDNEQFF.

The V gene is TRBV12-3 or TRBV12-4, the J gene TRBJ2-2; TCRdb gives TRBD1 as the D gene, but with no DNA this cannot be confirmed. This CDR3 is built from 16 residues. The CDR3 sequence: CASRGTGTGSTGELFF.

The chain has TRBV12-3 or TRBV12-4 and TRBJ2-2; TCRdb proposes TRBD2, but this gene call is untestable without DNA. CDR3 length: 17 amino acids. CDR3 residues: CASTEGLAGVYTGELFF.